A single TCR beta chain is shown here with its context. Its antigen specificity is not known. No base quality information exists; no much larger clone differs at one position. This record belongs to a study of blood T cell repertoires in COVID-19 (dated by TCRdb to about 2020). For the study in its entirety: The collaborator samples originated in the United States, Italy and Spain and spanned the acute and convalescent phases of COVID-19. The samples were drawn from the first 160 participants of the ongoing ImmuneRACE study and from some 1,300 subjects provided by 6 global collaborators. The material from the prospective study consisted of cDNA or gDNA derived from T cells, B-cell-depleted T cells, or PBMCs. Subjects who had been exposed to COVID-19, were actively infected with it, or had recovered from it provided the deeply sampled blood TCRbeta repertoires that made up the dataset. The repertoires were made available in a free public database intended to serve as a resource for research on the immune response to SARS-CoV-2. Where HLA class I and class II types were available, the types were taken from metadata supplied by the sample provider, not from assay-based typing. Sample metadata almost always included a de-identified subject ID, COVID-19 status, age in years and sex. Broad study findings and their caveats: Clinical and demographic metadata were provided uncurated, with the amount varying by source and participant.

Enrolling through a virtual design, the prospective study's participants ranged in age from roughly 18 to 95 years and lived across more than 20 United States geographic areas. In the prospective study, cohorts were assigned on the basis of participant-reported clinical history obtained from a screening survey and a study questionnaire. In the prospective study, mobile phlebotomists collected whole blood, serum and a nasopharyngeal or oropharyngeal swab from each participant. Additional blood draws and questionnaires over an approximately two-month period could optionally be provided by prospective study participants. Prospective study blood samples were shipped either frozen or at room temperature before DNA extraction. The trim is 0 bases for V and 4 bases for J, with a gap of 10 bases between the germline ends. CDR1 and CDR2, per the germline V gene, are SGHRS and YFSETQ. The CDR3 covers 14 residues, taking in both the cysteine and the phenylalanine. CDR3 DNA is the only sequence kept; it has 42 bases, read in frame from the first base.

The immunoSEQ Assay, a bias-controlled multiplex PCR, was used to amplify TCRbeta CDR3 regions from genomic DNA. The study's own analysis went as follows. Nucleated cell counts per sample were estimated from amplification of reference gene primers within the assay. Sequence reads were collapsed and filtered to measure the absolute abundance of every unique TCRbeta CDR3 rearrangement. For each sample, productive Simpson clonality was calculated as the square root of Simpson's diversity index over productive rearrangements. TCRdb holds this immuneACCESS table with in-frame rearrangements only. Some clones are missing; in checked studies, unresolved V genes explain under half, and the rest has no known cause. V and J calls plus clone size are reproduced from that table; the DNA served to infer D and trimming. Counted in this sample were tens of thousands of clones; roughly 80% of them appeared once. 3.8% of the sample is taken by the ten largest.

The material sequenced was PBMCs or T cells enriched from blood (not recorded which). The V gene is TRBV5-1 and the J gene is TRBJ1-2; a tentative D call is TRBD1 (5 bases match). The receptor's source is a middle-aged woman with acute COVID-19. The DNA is TGCGCCAGCAGCTTGGAAGGGGAAGTCTATGGCTACACCTTC. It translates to CASSLEGEVYGYTF.